These 10 T cell receptor beta chains share one sample of origin, sequenced in a study of cytomegalovirus exposure and HLA in healthy donors. It was with 60 Vbeta and 13 Jbeta primers that the PCR ran. Repertoires were generated with immunoSEQ multiplex PCR, while TCRdb's copy carries only in-frame clones and drops some. This table holds some 150,000 clones, more than 80% found once. Sequenced: PBMCs. These receptor sequences come from a woman under 40 in good health and CMV-seropositive.

The count of this clone is one. The rearrangement links TRBV27 to TRBJ1-6; 8 nucleotides agree with TRBD1. Germline-derived CDR1 and CDR2 are MNHEY and SMNVEV (reference sequence). Trimming cost V 3 bases and J 7 bases; bases outside gene matches: 2. This CDR3 is built from 14 residues. The DNA of the CDR3 is TGTGCCAGCAGTTTCCGGGACAGGAATTCACCCCTCCACTTT. Its protein product is CASSFRDRNSPLHF.

The chain joins TRBV4-1 to TRBJ2-3; TRBD2 matches at 10 bases. In germline, CDR1 is MGHRA, CDR2 YSYEKL. The CDR3 extends over 19 amino acids. The junction had 13 bases not matched to a gene; V was cut back by 4 bases and J by 0 bases. In DNA form, the CDR3 reads TGCGCCAGCAGCCTATCCGGGACTAGCGCGTACACTAGCACAGATACGCAGTATTTT. Its translation is CASSLSGTSAYTSTDTQYF.

The chain has TRBV10-3 and TRBJ2-5; 12 nucleotides agree with TRBD1. The J call is doubtful: the DNA matches TRBJ2-7 better. CDR1 and CDR2 from the germline V gene are ENHRY and SYGVKD. The CDR3 is 12 amino acids. CDR3 bases: TGTGCCATCGGGACAGGGGGCCTCGAGCAGTACTTC. Protein sequence: CAIGTGGLEQYF.

This sequence joins TRBV30 and TRBJ2-2; 12 nucleotides align to TRBD2. V dropped 5 bases and J dropped 2; count of bases not matched to a gene: 9. The CDR3 consists of 17 residues. Per germline, CDR1 GTSNPN and CDR2 SVGIG (reference sequence). Here the CDR3 reads CAWLRTSGVINTGELFF. The CDR3 DNA reads TGTGCCTGGTTAAGGACTAGCGGGGTTATTAACACCGGGGAGCTGTTTTTT.

This chain links TRBV21-1 with TRBJ1-1. TRBV21-1 is termed a pseudogene. There are 15 residues in the CDR3. This chain's CDR3 is CASSEPPGRNTEAFF. CDR3 nucleotide sequence: TGTGCCAGCAGCGAACCCCCGGGGAGGAACACTGAAGCTTTCTTT.

This chain links TRBV11-2 with TRBJ1-4; possible D gene TRBD1, 6 bases. V was cut by 2 bases and J by 7 bases, with 17 bases left in between. This CDR3 contains 16 residues. Germline-derived CDR1 and CDR2 are SGHAT and FQNNGV. In nucleotides, the CDR3 is TGTGCCAGCAGCTTATATCGGGGGGGCGCGGGTGAAAAACTGTTTTTT. It codes for CASSLYRGGAGEKLFF.

V is TRBV5-1 and J is TRBJ1-4, with D hard to call. The CDR3 has 14 amino acids. The V gene lost 0 bases and the J gene lost 6 bases, with 9 bases spanning the gap. CDR1 SGHRS and CDR2 YFSETQ come from the germline V gene. In nucleotides, the CDR3 is TGCGCCAGCAGCTTGGAGACGGGTGATGAAAAACTGTTTTTT. Protein product: CASSLETGDEKLFF. The full variable domain, completed using reference TRBV5-1 and TRBJ1-4, is KAGVTQTPRYLIKTRGQQVTLSCSPISGHRSVSWYQQTPGQGLQFLFEYFSETQRNKGNFPGRFSGRQFSNSRSEMNVSTLELGDSALYLCASSLETGDEKLFFGSGTQLSVL.

This clone showed up just a few times. The CDR3 spells CASSRRDKNTEAFF. The CDR3 nucleotides read TGTGCCAGCAGCCGTCGGGACAAGAACACTGAAGCTTTCTTT. The chain joins TRBV11-1 to TRBJ1-1, with a tentative D call TRBD1 (6 bases). This CDR3 has 14 amino acids. The V gene lost 5 bases and the J gene lost 1 base, with 11 bases spanning the gap. The germline CDR1 and CDR2 sequences are SGHAT and FQDESV (reference sequence).

The chain has TRBV9 and TRBJ1-2, with 7 bases matching TRBD1. CDR1 is SGDLS and CDR2 is YYNGEE in the germline V gene. J gave up 5 bases and V 5 bases, and 9 bases lay outside the gene matches. There are 14 residues in the CDR3. CDR3 bases: TGTGCCAGCAGTGAATCCCGGGACAGATATGGCTACACCTTC. Translation gives CASSESRDRYGYTF.

V is TRBV27 and J is TRBJ1-2; 8 bases align to TRBD1. Trimming removed 6 bases from V and 0 bases from J; junction bases left unmatched: 6. The length of the CDR3 is 15 residues. Germline assignment: CDR1 MNHEY and CDR2 SMNVEV (reference sequence). The CDR3 is CASRRQGTSNYGYTF. The CDR3 region has the DNA TGTGCCAGCAGGAGACAGGGGACGTCTAACTATGGCTACACCTTC.